A selection of T cell receptor beta chains follows, all from one sample in a study of T cells after yellow fever vaccination. One entry per CDR3 protein, called by TCRdb with MiXCR from the 5' RACE reads. The sample holds 25,000 to 35,000 distinct CDR3 sequences, 5% to 6% seen once. The sample in question was CD8+ T cells sorted from PBMCs, obtained 10 days after the yellow fever booster vaccination. These receptors all come from a man younger than 45 who received the YFV17D yellow fever vaccine. The CDR3 runs from the conserved cysteine through the conserved F or W. Each record gives: clone size, J gene, V gene, D gene, CDR3 DNA, CDR3 protein. The D gene is left open where the match is weak. Only part of the rows carry a size: once, few, many, or a class if the clone is expanded.

many	TRBJ2-4	TRBV3-1	TRBD2	TGTGCCAGCAGCCAAGATCTGGTAACTAGCGGGAGCGGAGTATGGGGGGAAAACATTCAGTACTTC	CASSQDLVTSGSGVWGENIQYF
many	TRBJ2-2	TRBV9	-	TGTGCCAGCAGCGTGGACACCGGGGAGCTGTTTTTT	CASSVDTGELFF
few	TRBJ2-5	TRBV11-2	-	TGTGCCAGCAGCAAAACTTTCGCCGAGACCCAGTACTTC	CASSKTFAETQYF
many	TRBJ2-3	TRBV6-6	-	TGTGCCAGCAGGGGAGGGGGTACGCAGTATTTT	CASRGGGTQYF
-	TRBJ2-2	TRBV29-1	-	TGCAGCGTTTTGCTGGAGCACCAGAACACCGGGGAGCTGTTTTTT	CSVLLEHQNTGELFF
many	TRBJ2-1	TRBV14	TRBD2	TGTGCCAGCAGCCAAGTCTCGGGACTAGCGGCCTACAATGAGCAGTTCTTC	CASSQVSGLAAYNEQFF
many	TRBJ2-5	TRBV25-1	-	TGTGCCAGCAGTGAATATTCGATCACAGGGACCCAGTACTTC	CASSEYSITGTQYF
medium-sized	TRBJ2-2	TRBV7-2	-	TGTGCCAGCAGCTTAAAGGGGTGGAACACCGGGGAGCTGTTTTTT	CASSLKGWNTGELFF
many	TRBJ2-5	TRBV7-6	TRBD1	TGTGCCAGCAGCTTTATGACAGGGGGCAACCAAGAGACCCAGTACTTC	CASSFMTGGNQETQYF
many	TRBJ2-7	TRBV5-1	-	TGCGCCAGCAGCTACGGACTCGAGCAGTACTTC	CASSYGLEQYF
many	TRBJ2-5	TRBV6-5	-	TGTGCCAGCAGTTACCGGGGCGGTGAGACCCAGTACTTC	CASSYRGGETQYF
many	TRBJ1-2	TRBV6-2/TRBV6-3	-	TGTGCCAGCAGTTTTTCCGTCTATGGCTACACCTTC	CASSFSVYGYTF
many	TRBJ2-7	TRBV5-6	-	TGTGCCAGCAGCTGGGGGGACAGCTACGAGCAGTACTTC	CASSWGDSYEQYF
few	TRBJ2-7	TRBV12-3/TRBV12-4	TRBD1	TGTGCCAGCAGTGATACAGGGGCGATATTCTACGAGCAGTACTTC	CASSDTGAIFYEQYF
many	TRBJ1-2	TRBV27	-	TGTGCCAGCAGTCCAACACAGGGTTACTATGGCTACACCTTC	CASSPTQGYYGYTF
many	TRBJ2-3	TRBV7-2	TRBD2	TGTGCCAGCAGCTCGGGACTAGCGGGAGTGCTAGATACGCAGTATTTT	CASSSGLAGVLDTQYF
many	TRBJ2-1	TRBV6-2/TRBV6-3	-	TGTGCCAGCAGTTACGGTAGCCCCGACGAGCAGTTCTTC	CASSYGSPDEQFF
many	TRBJ2-1	TRBV27	-	TGTGCCAGCATCGGGGATACCTACAATGAGCAGTTCTTC	CASIGDTYNEQFF
many	TRBJ2-5	TRBV7-9	-	TGTGCCAGCAGCCCCCCGGACCAGACCCAGTACTTC	CASSPPDQTQYF
many	TRBJ2-7	TRBV27	TRBD2	TGTGCCAGCAGCTTACTAGCGGGAGGCGGAGGCGAGCAGTACTTC	CASSLLAGGGGEQYF
many	TRBJ2-3	TRBV29-1	TRBD1	TGCAGCGTTGAAGATTGGACAGGGGGCAGAGATACGCAGTATTTT	CSVEDWTGGRDTQYF
many	TRBJ2-2	TRBV7-2	-	TGTGCCAGCAGCTTAGTAGGATTCGGTCTGGAGCTGTTTTTT	CASSLVGFGLELFF
many	TRBJ1-2	TRBV9	-	TGTGCCAGCAGCGTCGACAGAGAACTAAACTATGGCTACACCTTC	CASSVDRELNYGYTF
many	TRBJ2-4	TRBV20-1	-	TGCAGTGCTAGAGCCGCCCCAGATGACATTCAGTACTTC	CSARAAPDDIQYF
many	TRBJ2-7	TRBV21-1	-	TGTGCCAGCAGCAAAGTTACGGGAGTCTACGAGCAGTACTTC	CASSKVTGVYEQYF
many	TRBJ2-5	TRBV12-3/TRBV12-4	-	TGTGCCAGCAGGAATGGGGAGACCCAGTACTTC	CASRNGETQYF
many	TRBJ2-7	TRBV12-3/TRBV12-4	TRBD1	TGTGCCAGCAGTCACGGGACAGGGTGGTACGAGCAGTACTTC	CASSHGTGWYEQYF
many	TRBJ1-4	TRBV13	-	TGTGCCAGCAGCATGGGAGGGGCTCATGAAAAACTGTTTTTT	CASSMGGAHEKLFF
many	TRBJ2-6	TRBV4-3	-	TGCGCCAGCAGCCAAATCTACTCTGGGGCCAACGTCCTGACTTTC	CASSQIYSGANVLTF
many	TRBJ2-7	TRBV4-3	TRBD2	TGCGCCAGCAGCCAAGAGATGCGGGAAGCGGGAGTTTACGAGCAGTACTTC	CASSQEMREAGVYEQYF
many	TRBJ2-7	TRBV7-9	-	TGTGCCAGCAGCTTAGTTCTCAGGGACTACGAGCAGTACTTC	CASSLVLRDYEQYF
many	TRBJ2-7	TRBV5-1	-	TGCGCCAGCAGAGGGGACGGGCCAACCTACGAGCAGTACTTC	CASRGDGPTYEQYF
many	TRBJ2-1	TRBV3-1	-	TGTGCCAGCCAAGGTACAGGTGTCAATGAGCAGTTCTTC	CASQGTGVNEQFF
many	TRBJ2-7	TRBV7-6	TRBD1	TGTGCCAGCAGCTTAGTAGTCTCGGTTCAGGGGGCCACCTACGAGCAGTACTTC	CASSLVVSVQGATYEQYF
many	TRBJ2-1	TRBV3-1	TRBD2	TGTGCCAGCAGTCCGGGACTATTGTACAATGAGCAGTTCTTC	CASSPGLLYNEQFF
many	TRBJ2-1	TRBV29-1	TRBD2	TGCAGCGTGACCGGGACTAGCGGGAGCGAATCCTACAATGAGCAGTTCTTC	CSVTGTSGSESYNEQFF
many	TRBJ2-1	TRBV23-1	TRBD1	TGCGCCAGCAGTAGAAGGACAGGGTTCAATGAGCAGTTCTTC	CASSRRTGFNEQFF
many	TRBJ2-7	TRBV14	-	TGTGCCAGCAGCCAAGATCTCTACGAGCAGTACTTC	CASSQDLYEQYF
many	TRBJ2-7	TRBV5-6	-	TGTGCCAGCAGCCGGGACTACGAGCAGTACTTC	CASSRDYEQYF
many	TRBJ1-2	TRBV9	-	TGTGCCAGCAGCGTAGGGGGACATCTTGGCTACACCTTC	CASSVGGHLGYTF
many	TRBJ1-5	TRBV7-2	-	TGTGCCAGCAGCATTCGACACCTTAGCAATCAGCCCCAGCATTTT	CASSIRHLSNQPQHF
many	TRBJ2-1	TRBV27	TRBD2	TGTGCCAGCAGACTAGCGGGAGCGGTTAATGAGCAGTTCTTC	CASRLAGAVNEQFF